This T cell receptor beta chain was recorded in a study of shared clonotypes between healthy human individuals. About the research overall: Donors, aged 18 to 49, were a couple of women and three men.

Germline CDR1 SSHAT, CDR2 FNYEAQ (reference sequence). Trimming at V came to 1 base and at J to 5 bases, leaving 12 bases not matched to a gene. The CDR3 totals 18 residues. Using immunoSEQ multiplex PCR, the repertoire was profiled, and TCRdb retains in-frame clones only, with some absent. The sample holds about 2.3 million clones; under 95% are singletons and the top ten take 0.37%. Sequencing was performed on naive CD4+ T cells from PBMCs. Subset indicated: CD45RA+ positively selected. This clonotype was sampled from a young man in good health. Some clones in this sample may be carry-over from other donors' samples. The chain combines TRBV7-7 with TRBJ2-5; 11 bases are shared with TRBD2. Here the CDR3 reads CASSLGTRASGRQETQYF. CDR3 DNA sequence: TGTGCCAGCAGCTTAGGCACGAGGGCTAGCGGGAGGCAGGAGACCCAGTACTTC.